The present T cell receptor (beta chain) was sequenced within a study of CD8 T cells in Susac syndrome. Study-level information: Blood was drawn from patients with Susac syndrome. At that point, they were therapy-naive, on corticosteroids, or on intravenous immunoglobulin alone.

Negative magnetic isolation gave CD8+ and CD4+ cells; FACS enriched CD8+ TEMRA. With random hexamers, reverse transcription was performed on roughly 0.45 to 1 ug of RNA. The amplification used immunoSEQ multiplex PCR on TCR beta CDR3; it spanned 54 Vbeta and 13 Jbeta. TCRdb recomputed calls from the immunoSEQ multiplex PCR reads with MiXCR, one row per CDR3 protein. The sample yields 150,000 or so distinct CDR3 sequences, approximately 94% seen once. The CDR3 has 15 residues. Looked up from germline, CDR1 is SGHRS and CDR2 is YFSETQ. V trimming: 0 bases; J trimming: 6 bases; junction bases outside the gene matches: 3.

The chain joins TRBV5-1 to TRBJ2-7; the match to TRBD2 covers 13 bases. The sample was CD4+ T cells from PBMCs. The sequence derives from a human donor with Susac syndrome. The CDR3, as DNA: TGCGCCAGCAGCTTGGAAGGACTAGCGGGAGCCGAGCAGTACTTC. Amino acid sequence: CASSLEGLAGAEQYF.